Included here is one T cell receptor beta chain sequence, with context. The CDR3 is 15 residues long. Each PCR replicate run on unsorted PBMC took in around 300 ng DNA, roughly 29,000 T cell genomes. Method: immunoSEQ multiplex PCR; TCRdb's copy keeps in-frame clones and lacks some. The table records about 490,000 clones, roughly four fifths of them present only once. This sample is part of a study of shared clonotypes between healthy human individuals. The receptor comes from a woman in her thirties or forties in good health. Some clones in this sample may be carry-over from other donors' samples. J is TRBJ1-5 and V is TRBV21-1. TRBV21-1 is assigned pseudogene status. The sequencing input was PBMCs. CDR3 amino acids: CASSRVGDSNQPQHF. The DNA for the CDR3 is TGTGCCAGCTCTCGGGTCGGAGATAGCAATCAGCCCCAGCATTTT.